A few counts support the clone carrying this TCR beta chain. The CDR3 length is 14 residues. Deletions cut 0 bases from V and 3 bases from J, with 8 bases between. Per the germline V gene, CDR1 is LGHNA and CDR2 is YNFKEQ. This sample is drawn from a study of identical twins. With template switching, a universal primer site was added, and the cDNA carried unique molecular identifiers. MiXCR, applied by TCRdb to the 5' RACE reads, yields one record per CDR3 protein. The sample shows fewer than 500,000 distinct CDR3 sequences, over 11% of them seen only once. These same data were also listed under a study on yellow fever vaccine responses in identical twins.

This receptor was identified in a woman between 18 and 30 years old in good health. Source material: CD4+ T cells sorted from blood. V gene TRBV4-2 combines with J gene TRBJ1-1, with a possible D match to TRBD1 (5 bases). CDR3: CASSQEGVYTEAFF. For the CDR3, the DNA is TGTGCCAGCAGCCAAGAAGGGGTTTACACTGAAGCTTTCTTT.